The text below deals with one T cell receptor beta chain. The target antigen is unknown. This sample was taken from a study of post-analysis software for immune sequencing data. Study details: The disease courses spanned relapsing-remitting, secondary progressive and progressive-relapsing forms of multiple sclerosis.

Findings of the study overall: Five or six TRBV segments, TRBV5-6, TRBV5-1 and TRBV20-1 among them, were found more frequent in patients than controls.

Germline CDR1 and CDR2: MNHNS and SASEGT. With 2 bases clipped from V and 0 bases from J, the junction kept 4 bases outside the gene matches. The CDR3 has 15 residues. The library was made from cDNA and included unique molecular identifiers. T cells numbering roughly 1 to 10 million yielded cDNA molecules that totaled roughly 500,000. In TCRdb, the PCR reads were re-called with MiXCR into one record per CDR3 protein. The sample carries about 400,000 distinct CDR3 sequences, approximately 38% recorded once. The sequenced sample consisted of blood. This sequence joins TRBV6-1 and TRBJ2-7; 7 positions match TRBD1. The TCR sequence derives from a girl between 10 and 17 years old with multiple sclerosis. CDR3 bases: TGTGCCAGCAGTGAACCCGGGACAGCCTCCTACGAGCAGTACTTC. Translating it yields CASSEPGTASYEQYF.